This T cell receptor (beta chain) was sequenced in a study of blood T cell repertoires in COVID-19. Overall study context: Donors in the United States, Italy and Spain gave samples during acute or convalescent COVID-19.

Some clones are missing from TCRdb's copy, which holds only in-frame ones; the method was immunoSEQ multiplex PCR. The top ten clones hold about 10% of a sample with approximately 250,000 clones, about nine tenths of them seen once. The CDR3 is 17 residues long. J lost 3 bases, V lost 5 bases, and 7 bases had no gene match. Germline values: CDR1 SGHNT, CDR2 YYREEE (reference sequence). Sequenced sample: peripheral blood. This rearrangement joins TRBV5-4 to TRBJ2-1, with 14 bases aligning to TRBD2. The clonotype comes from a man aged 35 to 55 with active or convalescent COVID-19. This CDR3 reads CASSPGTSGRNYNEQFF. The CDR3 bases are TGTGCCAGCAGTCCCGGGACTAGCGGGAGAAACTACAATGAGCAGTTCTTC. The full variable domain, in which reference TRBV5-4 and TRBJ2-1 provide the parts outside the CDR3, is ETGVTQSPTHLIKTRGQQVTLRCSSQSGHNTVSWYQQALGQGPQFIFQYYREEENGRGNFPPRFSGLQFPNYSSELNVNALELDDSALYLCASSPGTSGRNYNEQFFGPGTRLTVL.